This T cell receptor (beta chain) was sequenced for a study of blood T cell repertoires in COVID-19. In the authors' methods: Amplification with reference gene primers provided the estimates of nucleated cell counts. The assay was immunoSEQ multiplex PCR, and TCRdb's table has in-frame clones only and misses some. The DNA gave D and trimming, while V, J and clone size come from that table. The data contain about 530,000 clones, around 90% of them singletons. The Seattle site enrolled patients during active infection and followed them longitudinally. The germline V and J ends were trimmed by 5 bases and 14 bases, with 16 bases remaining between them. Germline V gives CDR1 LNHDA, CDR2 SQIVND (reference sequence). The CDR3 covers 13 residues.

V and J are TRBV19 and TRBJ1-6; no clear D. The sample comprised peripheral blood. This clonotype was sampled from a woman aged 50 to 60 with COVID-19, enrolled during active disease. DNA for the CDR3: TGTGCCAGTAGTGTATACCCGGGGAGGGCCCTCCACTTT. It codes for CASSVYPGRALHF. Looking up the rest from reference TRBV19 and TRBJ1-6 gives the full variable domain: DGGITQSPKYLFRKEGQNVTLSCEQNLNHDAMYWYRQDPGQGLRLIYYSQIVNDFQKGDIAEGYSVSREKKESFPLTVTSAQKNPTAFYLCASSVYPGRALHFGNGTRLTVT.